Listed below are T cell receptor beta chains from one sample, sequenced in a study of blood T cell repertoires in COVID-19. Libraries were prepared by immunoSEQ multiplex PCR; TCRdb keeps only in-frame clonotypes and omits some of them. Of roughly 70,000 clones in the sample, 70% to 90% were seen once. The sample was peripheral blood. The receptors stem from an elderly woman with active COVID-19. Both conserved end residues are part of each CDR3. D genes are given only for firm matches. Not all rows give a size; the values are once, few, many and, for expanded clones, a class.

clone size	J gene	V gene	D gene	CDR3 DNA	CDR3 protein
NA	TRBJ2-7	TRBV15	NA	TGTGCCACCAGCAGAGACCTCGCTCTAGTCAGGACTAACTACGAGCAGTACTTC	CATSRDLALVRTNYEQYF
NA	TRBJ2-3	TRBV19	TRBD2	TGTGCCAGTAGTATTGGCCCCTTAGCGGGAGCGGGGGTGGATACGCAGTATTTT	CASSIGPLAGAGVDTQYF
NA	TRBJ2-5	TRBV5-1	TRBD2	TGCGCCAGCAGCTTGGGAACTGGGAATCCTAGCGGCTACCAAGAGACCCAGTACTTC	CASSLGTGNPSGYQETQYF
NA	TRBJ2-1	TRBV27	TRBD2	TGTGCCAGCACCCGTGTTTTGGGACTAGCGGAGCAGTTCTTC	CASTRVLGLAEQFF
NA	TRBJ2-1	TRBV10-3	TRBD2	TGTGCCATCAGCGGGACTAGCGAAACGAATGAGCAGTTCTTC	CAISGTSETNEQFF
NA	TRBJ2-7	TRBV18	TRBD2	TGTGCCAGCTCACCGACTAGCGGGAGGGCCGAGCAGTACTTC	CASSPTSGRAEQYF
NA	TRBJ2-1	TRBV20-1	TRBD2	TGCAGTGCTAGTGGGCTAGCGGGCCTTATTTACAATGAGCAGTTCTTC	CSASGLAGLIYNEQFF
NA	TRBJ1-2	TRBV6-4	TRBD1	TGTGCCTCCAGGGGGACAGGGGACTATGGCTACACCTTC	CASRGTGDYGYTF
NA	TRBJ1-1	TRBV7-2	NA	TGTGCCAGCAGCCTCCAGGGGCCTAACACTGAAGCTTTCTTT	CASSLQGPNTEAFF
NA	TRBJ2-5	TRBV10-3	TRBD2	TGTGCCATCAGAGCTAGCGGGAAGGAAGAGACCCAGTACTTC	CAIRASGKEETQYF
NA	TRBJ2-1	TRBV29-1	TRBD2	TGCAGCGTTAAGGAACCTAGCGGGGCCAATGAGCAGTTCTTC	CSVKEPSGANEQFF
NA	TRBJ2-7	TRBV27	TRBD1	TGTGCCAGCAGTTTTGTGCGCTTGGGACAGAGCTCCTACGAGCAGTACTTC	CASSFVRLGQSSYEQYF
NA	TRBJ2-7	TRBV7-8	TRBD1	TGTGCCAGCAGTTCTGCCGGGACAGGGGCCTACGAGCAGTACTTC	CASSSAGTGAYEQYF
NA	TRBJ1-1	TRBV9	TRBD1	TGTGCCAGCAGCCCAGGGGGCCGGGACACTGAAGCTTTCTTT	CASSPGGRDTEAFF
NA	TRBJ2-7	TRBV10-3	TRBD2	TGTGCCATCAAAGAGACTAGCGGCTTCTACGAGCAGTACTTC	CAIKETSGFYEQYF
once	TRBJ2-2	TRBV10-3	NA	TGTGCCACCCAAGAGACAGCGAACACCGGGGAGCTGTTTTTT	CATQETANTGELFF
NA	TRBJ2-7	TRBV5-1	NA	TGCGCCAGCAGCTCTATTGGAGTTGCCGAGCAGTACTTC	CASSSIGVAEQYF
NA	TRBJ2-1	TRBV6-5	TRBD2	TGTGCCAGCAGTTCCACAAGCGGGAGGGTCTACAATGAGCAGTTCTTC	CASSSTSGRVYNEQFF
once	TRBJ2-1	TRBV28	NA	TGTGCCAGCAGTTTAATCGCAGAGACAGGACTGAGCTCCTACAATGAGCAGTTCTTC	CASSLIAETGLSSYNEQFF
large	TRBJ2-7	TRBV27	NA	TGTGCCAGCAGTTCGCGCTTCACCTACGAGCAGTACTTC	CASSSRFTYEQYF
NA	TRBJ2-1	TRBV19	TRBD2	TGTGCCAGTAGTCGACTAGCGGATTTTAATGAGCAGTTCTTC	CASSRLADFNEQFF
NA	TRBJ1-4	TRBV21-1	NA	TGTGCCAGCAGCTTCATGGGGGGGAGTATTGAAAAACTGTTTTTT	CASSFMGGSIEKLFF
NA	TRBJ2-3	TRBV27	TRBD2	TGTGCCAGCAGTTTAAGCGGGAGTCATGGCACAGATACGCAGTATTTT	CASSLSGSHGTDTQYF
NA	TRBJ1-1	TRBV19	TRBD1	TGTGCCAGTAGTATAGGCAGGGGGCGGACTGAAGCTTTCTTT	CASSIGRGRTEAFF